Below, 10 T cell receptor beta chains from the same sample are listed, as sequenced in a study of shared clonotypes between healthy human individuals. The method was immunoSEQ multiplex PCR; TCRdb's version includes in-frame clones alone and lacks a portion of them. The table has over a million clones, roughly 97% seen once. The material sequenced was naive CD4+ T cells sorted from blood. Subset specified: CD45RA+ positively selected. Receptors originate from a man aged 25-45 years in good health.

The chain combines TRBV14 with TRBJ1-2, with a possible D match to TRBD1 (6 bases). V gave up 0 bases and J gave up 8 bases, with 10 bases separating them. CDR1 is SGHDN, CDR2 FVKESK, per germline. The CDR3 totals 13 residues. The CDR3 loop is CASSQEWGAGYTF. The CDR3 nucleotides read TGTGCCAGCAGCCAAGAATGGGGGGCCGGCTACACCTTC.

The gene calls are TRBV7-9 and TRBJ2-1; no clear D gene. Between the trimmed V and J ends, which lost 4 bases and 3 bases, there was a span of 13 bases. The germline V gene has CDR1 SEHNR and CDR2 FQNEAQ (reference sequence). The CDR3 length is 15 residues. This CDR3 reads CASSSIARDYNEQFF. The CDR3 nucleotides are TGTGCCAGCAGCTCGATAGCTAGGGACTACAATGAGCAGTTCTTC. Using reference TRBV7-9 and TRBJ2-1 for the parts outside the CDR3, the full variable domain is DTGVSQNPRHKITKRGQNVTFRCDPISEHNRLYWYRQTLGQGPEFLTYFQNEAQLEKSRLLSDRFSAERPKGSFSTLEIQRTEQGDSAMYLCASSSIARDYNEQFFGPGTRLTVL.

The chain joins TRBV6-1 to TRBJ2-7, with 11 bases aligning to TRBD1. Trimming at V came to 6 bases and at J to 6 bases, leaving 7 bases not matched to a gene. This CDR3 is 14 amino acids long. Germline V gives CDR1 MNHNS, CDR2 SASEGT. CDR3 sequence reads: CASSHRDRGSEQYF. CDR3 sequence (DNA): TGTGCCAGCAGCCACCGGGACAGGGGGAGCGAGCAGTACTTC.

Points on this clone: Within the sample, other DNA sequences also encode this same CDR3. CDR3 region: CASSYSLAGAYEQYF. The CDR3 DNA reads TGTGCCAGCAGTTACTCTCTAGCGGGAGCTTACGAGCAGTACTTC. This chain links TRBV6-5 with TRBJ2-7, with 10 bases aligning to TRBD2. The V gene end was trimmed by 0 bases and the J gene end by 4 bases; junction bases not matched to a gene: 3. Germline V gene data show CDR1 as MNHEY and CDR2 as SVGAGI. The CDR3 consists of 15 residues.

With regard to this clone: At the DNA level, this CDR3 is encoded by other sequences in the same sample as well. V and J are TRBV5-1 and TRBJ2-1, with unresolved D. Trimming took 0 bases from V and 6 from J, leaving 7 bases between them. The CDR3 contains 13 residues. Germline CDR1 is SGHRS and CDR2 is YFSETQ. The CDR3 bases are TGCGCCAGCAGCTTGGTTCTCAGCAATGAGCAGTTCTTC. This translates into CASSLVLSNEQFF.

V is TRBV19 and J is TRBJ1-5, with TRBD1 matching 7 bases. The CDR3 consists of 17 residues. From germline, CDR1 is LNHDA and CDR2 SQIVND (reference sequence). The junction had 8 bases not matched to a gene; V was cut back by 2 bases and J by 1 base. As DNA, the CDR3 is TGTGCCAGTAGTATATTCAGGGGGGACAGAAGCAATCAGCCCCAGCATTTT. Amino acids: CASSIFRGDRSNQPQHF.

The chain links TRBV7-9 to TRBJ2-7, with D perhaps assigned TRBD1 or TRBD2 (5 bases each). Germline CDR1 reads SEHNR; CDR2 reads FQNEAQ (reference sequence). CDR3 length: 13 residues. V dropped 8 bases and J dropped 1 base, with 12 bases sitting between them. The CDR3 DNA reads TGTGCCAGCGGCCGGGACGTATCCTACGAGCAGTACTTC. It specifies CASGRDVSYEQYF.

The chain employs TRBV4-3 and TRBJ2-2, with 10 bases fitting TRBD2. CDR1 is LGHNA and CDR2 is YSLEER in the germline V gene. This CDR3 contains 16 residues. With V trimmed by 4 bases and J by 6 bases, 8 bases remained unmatched. The CDR3 sequence: CASSLSSGRAAGELFF. The CDR3 DNA reads as TGCGCCAGCAGCCTTTCAAGCGGGAGGGCCGCCGGGGAGCTGTTTTTT.

The chain couples TRBV28 to TRBJ2-6; no clear D. V was pared by 6 bases and J by 4 bases, with 13 bases between. The CDR3 contains 15 residues. The V gene's germline CDR1 is MDHEN and CDR2 SYDVKM. CDR3 sequence reads: CASRNLLSGANVLTF. The CDR3 coding sequence is TGTGCCAGCAGAAACCTATTATCCGGGGCCAACGTCCTGACTTTC.

The V call is TRBV6-1, the J call TRBJ2-2; D unresolved. This CDR3 comprises 18 residues. CDR1 is MNHNS and CDR2 is SASEGT in the germline V gene. Trimming removed 4 bases from V and 2 bases from J, with 20 bases in between. The CDR3 here is CASSVLVAAKPNTGELFF. The CDR3 nucleotides read TGTGCCAGCAGTGTCTTGGTTGCAGCCAAACCAAACACCGGGGAGCTGTTTTTT.